This passage covers 17 T cell receptor beta chains from one sample sequenced in a study of blood T cell repertoires in COVID-19. The protocol was immunoSEQ multiplex PCR, while the TCRdb copy is restricted to in-frame clones and leaves out a portion. Of approximately 180,000 clones in the sample, around 81% were seen once. Input material: peripheral blood. The receptors here all came from a woman older than 75 with COVID-19, enrolled during active disease.

The chain carries TRBV5-4 and TRBJ2-6; D is ambiguous. There are 16 residues in the CDR3. The V end was cut by 4 bases, the J end by 0 bases, with 11 bases between. Germline CDR1 reads SGHNT; CDR2 reads YYREEE (reference sequence). This CDR3 reads CASSGPFYSGANVLTF. The CDR3 region has the DNA TGTGCCAGCAGCGGGCCCTTCTACTCTGGGGCCAACGTCCTGACTTTC.

V and J are TRBV19 and TRBJ2-2, with D perhaps matching TRBD1 (7 bases). The CDR3 extends over 15 amino acids. The germline V gene encodes CDR1 LNHDA and CDR2 SQIVND (reference sequence). Trimming shortened V by 5 bases and J by 5 bases, and 15 bases separated the two germline ends. The chain's CDR3 is CASSRGAGGTGELFF. The DNA of the CDR3 is TGTGCCAGTAGTCGCGGGGCAGGGGGGACCGGGGAGCTGTTTTTT.

The chain joins TRBV11-2 to TRBJ1-2; maybe TRBD1 (6 bases). Germline assignment: CDR1 SGHAT and CDR2 FQNNGV. V was cut by 1 base and J by 4 bases, with 13 bases left in between. The CDR3 has 15 amino acids. CDR3 residues: CASSLVGGSGYGYTF. The CDR3 region has the DNA TGTGCCAGCAGCTTAGTTGGGGGCTCGGGCTATGGCTACACCTTC.

The chain uses TRBV25-1 and TRBJ1-1; D is possibly TRBD1 (6 bases). CDR3 length: 14 amino acids. Germline V gives CDR1 MGHDK, CDR2 SYGVNS. Trimming cost V 6 bases and J 4 bases, with 15 bases left between them. The CDR3 sequence is CASRGAGWGTEAFF. In nucleotides, the CDR3 is TGTGCCAGCAGGGGGGCAGGTTGGGGCACTGAAGCTTTCTTT.

This sequence joins TRBV2 and TRBJ1-5; D may be TRBD1 (6 bases). Germline V gene sequence: CDR1 SNHLY, CDR2 FYNNEI. This CDR3 has 14 residues. V gave up 2 bases and J gave up 2 bases, with 7 bases separating them. For the CDR3, the DNA is TGTGCCAGCAGTGAACAGGGGCGCAATCAGCCCCAGCATTTT. Its translation is CASSEQGRNQPQHF.

This clone has more than one count but fewer than ten. This sequence joins TRBV6-2 or TRBV6-3 and TRBJ1-4, with D maybe TRBD1 (5 bases). CDR1 MNHEY and CDR2 SVGEGT come from the germline V gene. CDR3 size: 16 residues. V was shortened by 0 bases and J by 4 bases, with 12 bases between the two germline ends. Here the CDR3 reads CASSYSERDGNEKLFF. The DNA of the CDR3 is TGTGCCAGCAGTTACTCAGAGCGGGACGGTAATGAAAAACTGTTTTTT.

This clone was counted between two and nine times. This sequence joins TRBV13 and TRBJ2-3; D possibly corresponds to TRBD1 (6 bases). This CDR3 comprises 13 residues. Deletions cut 5 bases from V and 5 bases from J, with 11 bases between. The V gene's germline CDR1 is PRHDT and CDR2 FYEKMQ (reference sequence). Written as DNA, the CDR3 is TGTGCCAGCAGCCCATGGGGACAAGATACGCAGTATTTT. This encodes CASSPWGQDTQYF.

This clone was detected a few times. The rearrangement uses TRBV2 and TRBJ1-6; no definite D call. This CDR3 has 13 residues. Trimming removed 6 bases from V and 10 bases from J, with 13 bases in between. Germline CDR1 is SNHLY and CDR2 is FYNNEI. CDR3 protein: CASSSSARSPLHF. The CDR3 DNA reads as TGTGCCAGCAGCAGTAGCGCGAGGTCACCCCTCCACTTT.

The chain employs TRBV27 and TRBJ2-2, with TRBD1 identical over 10 bases. V shed 7 bases, J shed 6 bases, and the junction held 5 bases outside the gene matches. Germline V gene lookup returns CDR1 MNHEY and CDR2 SMNVEV (reference sequence). This CDR3 spans 14 amino acids. In nucleotides, the CDR3 is TGTGCCAGCAAGTCGACAGGGGGCCCCGGGGAGCTGTTTTTT. Translating gives CASKSTGGPGELFF.

This sequence joins TRBV6-2 or TRBV6-3 and TRBJ2-2; 9 bases map to TRBD1. With V trimmed by 2 bases and J by 3 bases, 4 bases remained unmatched. Germline CDR1 and CDR2: MNHEY and SVGEGT. CDR3 size: 16 residues. The DNA for the CDR3 is TGTGCCAGCAGTTACGGGACAGGGTGGGACACCGGGGAGCTGTTTTTT. It yields the protein CASSYGTGWDTGELFF.

In its sample, this clone was seen many times. The V and J genes are TRBV28 and TRBJ2-7, with 7 bases fitting TRBD1. Trimming at V came to 6 bases and at J to 2 bases, leaving 7 bases not matched to a gene. CDR1 MDHEN and CDR2 SYDVKM come from the germline V gene. CDR3 size: 14 residues. Here the CDR3 reads CASSLTGSTYEQYF. The CDR3 DNA follows: TGTGCCAGCAGCCTGACAGGGTCCACCTACGAGCAGTACTTC. The complete variable domain, with remaining parts taken from reference TRBV28 and TRBJ2-7, reads DVKVTQSSRYLVKRTGEKVFLECVQDMDHENMFWYRQDPGLGLRLIYFSYDVKMKEKGDIPEGYSVSREKKERFSLILESASTNQTSMYLCASSLTGSTYEQYFGPGTRLTVT.

The genes are TRBV7-9 and TRBJ1-2; D is possibly TRBD1 (5 bases). Germline CDR1 and CDR2: SEHNR and FQNEAQ (reference sequence). This CDR3 comprises 16 residues. With 5 bases removed from V and 5 bases from J, the gap between germline ends came to 21 bases. This chain's CDR3 is CASSPLAGQGGYGYTF. The CDR3 bases are TGTGCCAGCAGCCCACTGGCGGGGCAGGGTGGTTATGGCTACACCTTC.

The genes are TRBV19 and TRBJ2-1, with a weak D call TRBD2 (6 bases). Germline V CDR1 and CDR2: LNHDA, SQIVND (reference sequence). There are 18 residues in the CDR3. Trimming pared 0 bases from V and 0 bases from J, leaving 15 bases between. As DNA, the CDR3 is TGTGCCAGTAGTATAGATCATCGACTAGAACGCTCCTACAATGAGCAGTTCTTC. Encoded protein: CASSIDHRLERSYNEQFF.

The V and J genes are TRBV5-4 and TRBJ1-2; D is unresolved. The CDR3 runs to 13 residues. Trimming cost V 3 bases and J 8 bases, with 14 bases left between them. From germline, CDR1 is SGHNT and CDR2 YYREEE (reference sequence). This CDR3 reads CASSSDSRKGYTF. DNA for the CDR3: TGTGCCAGCAGCTCGGACTCCAGAAAGGGCTACACCTTC.

This clone has just a few counts. This sequence joins TRBV19 and TRBJ2-2; D is perhaps TRBD1 (6 bases). The germline V gene has CDR1 LNHDA and CDR2 SQIVND (reference sequence). The CDR3 spans 14 residues. V was shortened by 5 bases and J by 5 bases, with 12 bases between the two germline ends. CDR3 in DNA: TGTGCCAGTAGTCAAAGACAGGATACCGGGGAGCTGTTTTTT. Translation gives CASSQRQDTGELFF.

This clone was picked up a small number of times. The rearrangement uses TRBV4-1 and TRBJ2-7; 9 nucleotides agree with TRBD1. Trimming removed 4 bases from V and 0 bases from J; junction bases left unmatched: 4. Germline values: CDR1 MGHRA, CDR2 YSYEKL. CDR3 length: 15 amino acids. The CDR3 is CASSRSTGGSYEQYF. The CDR3 DNA sequence: TGCGCCAGCAGCCGATCGACAGGGGGCTCCTACGAGCAGTACTTC.

The chain's CDR3 is CASSTTQGDGEKLFF. The CDR3 DNA is TGCGCCAGCAGCACCACCCAGGGGGACGGTGAAAAACTGTTTTTT. V usage is TRBV4-1 and J usage is TRBJ1-4, with 7 bases lining up with TRBD1. The CDR3 is 15 amino acids. V lost 5 bases and J lost 7; bases outside the gene matches: 10. Germline CDR1 and CDR2: MGHRA and YSYEKL.